Shown below are 31 T cell receptor beta chains from a single sample sequenced in a study of tumor and adjacent non-tumor tissue in lung cancer. No cell sorting was done before RNA was extracted from the tissue. This non-tumor lung sample came from over 3 cm beyond the tumor edge. The library came from three nested PCR rounds adapted from ARM-PCR protocols. TCRdb passed the multiplex PCR reads through MiXCR, listing each CDR3 protein once. The profile shows 100,000 or so distinct CDR3 sequences, 80% of them singletons. Sequencing input: distant non-tumor lung tissue. The receptors were gathered from a man between 60 and 75 years old with small cell lung cancer.

V is TRBV29-1 and J is TRBJ2-5, with 8 bases matching TRBD2. Germline V lookup: CDR1 SQVTM, CDR2 ANQGSEA. The CDR3 is made up of 14 amino acids. The chain's CDR3 is CSAASGCNVETQYF. The CDR3 DNA reads TGCAGTGCTGCTAGCGGGTGTAACGTGGAGACCCAGTACTTC. Complete variable domain (other parts from reference TRBV29-1 and TRBJ2-5): SAVISQKPSRDICQRGTSLTIQCQVDSQVTMMFWYRQQPGQSLTLIATANQGSEATYESGFVIDKFPISRPNLTFSTLTVSNMSPEDSSIYLCSAASGCNVETQYFGPGTRLLVL.

For this clonotype: The junction does not match germline at one end; this may be a read error. The genes are TRBV11-2 and TRBJ1-6; D gene ambiguous. CDR3 size: 12 residues. The germline gives CDR1 SGHAT, CDR2 FQNNGV. The CDR3 nucleotides are TGTGCCAGCAGCTTAGAAGAGCTACCCCCCCACTTT. Its translation is CASSLEELPPHF.

Concerning this clonotype itself: Sequence at one end of the junction differs from germline and may be a read error. The chain combines TRBV6-5 with TRBJ1-2; 7 nucleotides align to TRBD1. CDR1 MNHEY and CDR2 SVGAGI come from the germline V gene. The length of the CDR3 is 15 residues. DNA of the CDR3: TGTGCCAGCAAAACCCAGGGGGGGGTTCACTATGGCTACACTTTC. It is translated as CASKTQGGVHYGYTF.

The table lists this clonotype with many counts. This rearrangement joins TRBV6-6 to TRBJ1-1, with a weak D call TRBD1 (6 bases). The germline CDR1 and CDR2 sequences are MNHNY and SVGAGI (reference sequence). This CDR3 comprises 15 residues. V was clipped by 2 bases and J by 7 bases, with 17 bases between them. The CDR3 nucleotides are TGTGCCAGCAGTTACCCATCTACCAGGGGTCTTGAAGCTTTCTTT. Translated, it gives CASSYPSTRGLEAFF.

As for this clonotype: A read error may produce the germline difference seen at one junction end. V usage is TRBV11-2 and J usage is TRBJ2-2, with D possibly matching TRBD2 (7 bases). CDR1 is SGHAT and CDR2 is FQNNGV in the germline V gene. CDR3 length equals 16 residues. This CDR3 is CVCKKQGGVLRGELLF. The CDR3 DNA is TGTGTCTGCAAAAAACAAGGGGGGGTTCTTCGGGGGGAGCTGTTATTT.

The gene calls are TRBV4-1 and TRBJ2-2, with D maybe TRBD1 (7 bases). Germline CDR1 MGHRA, CDR2 YSYEKL. The CDR3 has 15 residues. CDR3 nucleotides: TGCGTCGACAGCAGCAGGGGGGCCTATACCGGGGAGCTGTTTTTT. This gives the protein CVDSSRGAYTGELFF.

Notes on this clonotype: The CDR3 does not end in the conserved phenylalanine or tryptophan, so this is likely a read error. The genes are TRBV7-3 and TRBJ2-2, with 9 bases matching TRBD2. From germline, CDR1 is SGHTA and CDR2 FQGTGA. The CDR3 length is 13 residues. In DNA, the CDR3 is TGTACCAGCAGTAGCGGGGGCACCGGGGAGCTGTTTTAT. Translating it yields CTSSSGGTGELFY.

About this clonotype: Likely a read error: the CDR3 ends without its conserved phenylalanine or tryptophan. The V gene is TRBV6-5, the J gene TRBJ1-2, with 8 bases fitting TRBD1. The CDR3 spans 14 residues. Germline-derived CDR1 and CDR2 are MNHEY and SVGAGI. The chain's CDR3 is CANSYGQGKYGYTV. The CDR3 DNA follows: TGTGCCAACAGTTACGGACAGGGAAAATATGGCTACACCGTC.

Concerning this clonotype itself: Since a much larger clone is just one base distant, this may be a read error. This CDR3 fails to terminate in the conserved phenylalanine or tryptophan, so it likely reflects a read error. This chain connects TRBV6-5 to TRBJ2-3; D is unclear. Germline CDR1 and CDR2: MNHEY and SVGAGI. The CDR3 is made up of 13 amino acids. Trimming took 7 bases from V and 4 from J, leaving 12 bases between them. CDR3 bases: TGTGCCAGCACCCTTAGCTTAGCAGATACGCAGTATTCT. Translation: CASTLSLADTQYS.

This clonotype is a singleton in its sample. V and J are TRBV12-3 or TRBV12-4 and TRBJ1-1; D is possibly TRBD1 (5 bases). The CDR3 runs to 13 residues. CDR3 region: CVNTRTGNTEAFF. CDR3 DNA: TGTGTCAACACCCGAACAGGGAACACTGAAGCTTTCTTT.

The count of this clonotype is one. Germline and junction disagree at one end, which may indicate a read error. This sequence joins TRBV20-1 and TRBJ2-7, with 9 bases aligning to TRBD2. In germline, CDR1 is DFQATT, CDR2 SNEGSKA (reference sequence). This CDR3 has 15 residues. The CDR3 here is CSAREQLAGSCEQYF. In nucleotides, the CDR3 is TGCAGTGCTAGAGAACAACTAGCGGGCTCCTGCGAGCAGTACTTC.

The gene calls are TRBV5-6 and TRBJ1-1, with D possibly being TRBD1 (6 bases). The V gene lost 6 bases and the J gene lost 8 bases, with 20 bases spanning the gap. The CDR3 sequence is 14 residues long. CDR1 SGHDT and CDR2 YYEEEE come from the germline V gene. CDR3 region: CASTLAPAGTEAFF. CDR3 bases: TGTGCCAGCACTTTGGCCCCAGCCGGGACAGAAGCTTTCTTT.

As concerns this clonotype: A junction end diverges from the germline sequence, so it may reflect a read error. This chain connects TRBV4-2 to TRBJ2-5; a weak D match, TRBD1 (5 bases). Germline V lookup: CDR1 LGHNA, CDR2 YNFKEQ. The CDR3 consists of 15 residues. As DNA, the CDR3 is TGTGTCAGCAGCCAAGAGGCAGGGTACCAAGAGACCCAGTACTTC. It translates to CVSSQEAGYQETQYF.

Turning to this clonotype: Sequence at one end of the junction differs from germline and may be a read error. This rearrangement joins TRBV6-5 to TRBJ2-5; D might be TRBD2 (5 bases). Germline V gives CDR1 MNHEY, CDR2 SVGAGI. The CDR3 is 15 residues long. This CDR3 reads CASSTLVGVQETQYF. Written as DNA, the CDR3 is TGTGCTAGCAGTACCCTAGTGGGAGTTCAAGAGACCCAGTACTTC.

The chain combines TRBV7-3 with TRBJ2-7; perhaps TRBD2 as D (6 bases). The CDR3 spans 11 residues. The germline CDR1 and CDR2 sequences are SGHTA and FQGTGA. V was cut by 5 bases and J by 7 bases, with 9 bases left in between. This CDR3 is CASSIGGEQYF. In DNA, the CDR3 is TGTGCCAGCAGCATAGGAGGGGAGCAGTACTTC.

Points on this clonotype: Compared with germline, one end of the junction differs, possibly owing to a read error. The chain joins TRBV30 to TRBJ2-3; the D gene is possibly TRBD1 (5 bases). There are 13 residues in the CDR3. CDR1 is GTSNPN and CDR2 is SVGIG in the germline V gene (reference sequence). The CDR3 is CAWSEGATDTKDF. CDR3 DNA: TGTGCCTGGAGTGAAGGGGCAACAGATACGAAGGATTTT.

In regard to this clonotype: Compared with germline, one end of the junction differs, possibly owing to a read error. The chain links TRBV28 to TRBJ2-2; TRBD2 might be the D (5 bases). There are 13 residues in the CDR3. Germline V gene lookup returns CDR1 MDHEN and CDR2 SYDVKM. The CDR3 protein is CTSKLEPTGELFF. CDR3 nucleotides: TGTACCAGCAAACTAGAGCCCACCGGGGAGCTGTTTTTT.

Comments on this clonotype: At one end the junction does not follow the germline gene, possibly because of a read error. This chain uses TRBV6-1 with TRBJ2-3; a possible D gene is TRBD2 (6 bases). CDR1 is MNHNS and CDR2 is SASEGT in the germline V gene. This CDR3 comprises 18 residues. Here the CDR3 reads CACSSVGAGLLGSEQQYF. CDR3 coding DNA: TGTGCCTGCAGCTCCGTAGGGGCGGGACTCTTGGGCTCGGAGCAACAGTATTTT.

Concerning this clonotype itself: This may be a read error, as it is one base from a much larger clone. The gene calls are TRBV5-1 and TRBJ2-2; D possibly corresponds to TRBD2 (5 bases). Germline V gene lookup returns CDR1 SGHRS and CDR2 YFSETQ. The CDR3 length is 15 residues. The CDR3 nucleotides read TGCGCCAGCAGCCTCCTGGGGTCGAACACCGGGGAGCCGTTTTTT. It specifies CASSLLGSNTGEPFF.

About this clonotype itself: Since no conserved phenylalanine or tryptophan closes the CDR3, a read error is the likely cause. The DNA is left out, because the CDR3 cannot be placed on it with certainty; the CDR3 is given as TCRdb lists it. The CDR3 sequence: CASSSAANTGEPFS. This chain connects TRBV5-4 to TRBJ2-2. The CDR3 is made up of 14 amino acids, end residues included. The germline V gene has CDR1 SGHNT and CDR2 YYREEE (reference sequence).

This clonotype was detected only once. The chain has TRBV9 and TRBJ2-1; D unresolved. The CDR3 is 14 amino acids. Trimming cost V 0 bases and J 1 base, with 5 bases left between them. Per germline, CDR1 SGDLS and CDR2 YYNGEE. As DNA, the CDR3 is TGTGCCAGCAGCGTAGATGGGTCCTACAATGAGCAGTTCTTC. As protein: CASSVDGSYNEQFF.

The chain has TRBV9 and TRBJ2-3, with 14 bases lining up with TRBD2. V dropped 4 bases and J dropped 7; count of bases not matched to a gene: 8. Germline V CDR1 and CDR2: SGDLS, YYNGEE. This CDR3 region has 16 residues. CDR3 DNA sequence: TGTGCCAGCAGCCCTGGGACTAGCGGGAGTTCAAATACGCAGTATTTT. Translated, it gives CASSPGTSGSSNTQYF.

The genes are TRBV29-1 and TRBJ2-7; D may be TRBD1 (6 bases). The CDR3 consists of 12 residues. The V end was cut by 7 bases, the J end by 9 bases, with 19 bases between. Germline CDR1 and CDR2: SQVTM and ANQGSEA. The CDR3 sequence: CSARDTSYLQYF. In DNA form, the CDR3 reads TGCAGCGCCCGGGACACTTCCTACTTGCAGTACTTC.

Remarks on this clonotype: Sequence at one end of the junction differs from germline and may be a read error. The chain links TRBV11-2 to TRBJ2-1; D is uncertain. The CDR3 is 13 residues long. Germline values: CDR1 SGHAT, CDR2 FQNNGV. CDR3 sequence (DNA): TGTTCCAGCAGCTTCGTGCTCAACATTGTGCAGCTCTTC. This gives the protein CSSSFVLNIVQLF.

To note about this clonotype: An end of the junction differs from the germline gene, which may be a read error. The chain is built from TRBV6-5 and TRBJ1-5; 8 nucleotides agree with TRBD1. The CDR3 contains 16 residues. Germline CDR1 reads MNHEY; CDR2 reads SVGAGI. The CDR3 region is CVSSGSGGAPSQPQHF. The CDR3 DNA reads as TGTGTCAGCAGTGGCTCAGGGGGCGCCCCCAGTCAGCCCCAGCATTTT.

For this clonotype: Mismatch with germline at one junction end may stem from a read error. The rearrangement uses TRBV12-3 or TRBV12-4 and TRBJ2-5; D not certain. The length of the CDR3 is 12 residues. The CDR3 sequence: CANSLSVETQYF. DNA of the CDR3: TGTGCCAACAGTCTATCGGTAGAGACCCAGTACTTC.

With regard to this clonotype: Lacking the conserved final phenylalanine or tryptophan, this CDR3 likely reflects a read error. The chain joins TRBV5-6 to TRBJ2-1; TRBD2 is a possible D gene (7 bases). This CDR3 is 16 amino acids long. Germline CDR1 and CDR2: SGHDT and YYEEEE. CDR3 sequence: CAGSLGGAVSYNEQFS. In DNA, the CDR3 is TGTGCCGGCAGCTTGGGGGGGGCCGTCTCCTACAATGAGCAGTTCTCC.

The chain has TRBV11-1 and TRBJ2-3; perhaps TRBD2 as D (5 bases). The CDR3 is 16 residues long. V was clipped by 1 base and J by 14 bases, with 25 bases between them. CDR1 SGHAT and CDR2 FQDESV come from the germline V gene (reference sequence). In DNA form, the CDR3 reads TGTGCCAGCAGCTTAGGCGTGGGATCTAGCACAGATACATTGTATTTT. Amino acid sequence: CASSLGVGSSTDTLYF.

A word on this clonotype: One end of the junction is discordant with germline, which a read error may explain. The V and J genes are TRBV10-3 and TRBJ2-5, with D possibly being TRBD2 (6 bases). Germline lookup yields CDR1 ENHRY and CDR2 SYGVKD. This CDR3 has 13 residues. CDR3 loop: CAISMTGEETQYF. The CDR3 nucleotides are TGCGCCATCAGCATGACGGGAGAGGAGACCCAGTATTTC.

Comment on this clonotype: At one end the junction does not follow the germline gene, possibly because of a read error. CDR3 bases: TGTGCCAGCAGTTACTCTGGGGAAGTGGGCAATGAGCAGTCCTTC. It translates to CASSYSGEVGNEQSF. The chain employs TRBV6-5 and TRBJ2-1; D uncertain. Looked up from germline, CDR1 is MNHEY and CDR2 is SVGAGI. The CDR3 spans 15 residues.

Worth noting for this clonotype: A read error may be the cause here, since a much bigger clone is one base away. V and J are TRBV24-1 and TRBJ2-2, with a possible D match to TRBD1 (5 bases). The germline V gene encodes CDR1 KGHDR and CDR2 SFDVKD. V lost 3 bases and J lost 9, with 10 bases in between. There are 13 residues in the CDR3. The CDR3 sequence is CATSDPWGRELFF. The DNA of the CDR3 is TGTGCCACCAGTGATCCCTGGGGCAGGGAGCTGTTTTTT.